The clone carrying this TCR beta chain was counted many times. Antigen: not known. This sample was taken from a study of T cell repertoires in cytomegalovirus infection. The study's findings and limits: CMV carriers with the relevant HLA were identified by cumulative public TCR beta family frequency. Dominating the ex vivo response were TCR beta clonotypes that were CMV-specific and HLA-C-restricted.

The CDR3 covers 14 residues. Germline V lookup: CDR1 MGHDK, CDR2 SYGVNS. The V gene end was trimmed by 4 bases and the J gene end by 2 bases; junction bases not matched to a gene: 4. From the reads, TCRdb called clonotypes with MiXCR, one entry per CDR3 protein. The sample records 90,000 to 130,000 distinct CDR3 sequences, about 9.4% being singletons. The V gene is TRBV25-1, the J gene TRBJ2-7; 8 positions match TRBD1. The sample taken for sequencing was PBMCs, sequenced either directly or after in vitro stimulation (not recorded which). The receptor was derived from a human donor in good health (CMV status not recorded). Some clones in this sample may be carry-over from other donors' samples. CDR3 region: CASSVGQGPYEQYF. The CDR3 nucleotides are TGTGCCAGCAGTGTAGGACAGGGACCCTACGAGCAGTACTTC.